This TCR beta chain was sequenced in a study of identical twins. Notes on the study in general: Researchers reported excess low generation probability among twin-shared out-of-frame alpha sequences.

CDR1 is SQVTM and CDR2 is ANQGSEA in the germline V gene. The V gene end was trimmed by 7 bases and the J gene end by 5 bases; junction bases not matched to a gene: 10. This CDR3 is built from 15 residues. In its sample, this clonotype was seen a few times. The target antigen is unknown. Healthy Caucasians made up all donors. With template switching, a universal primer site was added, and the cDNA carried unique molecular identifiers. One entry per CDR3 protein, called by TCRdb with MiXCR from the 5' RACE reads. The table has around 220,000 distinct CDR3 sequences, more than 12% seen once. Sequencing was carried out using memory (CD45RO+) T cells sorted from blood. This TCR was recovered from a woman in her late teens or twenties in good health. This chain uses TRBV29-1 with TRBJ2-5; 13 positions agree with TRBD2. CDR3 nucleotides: TGCAGCGGCGCAAGACTAGCGGGGGGCGAGGAGACCCAGTACTTC. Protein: CSGARLAGGEETQYF.